Shown below are 32 T cell receptor beta chains from a single sample sequenced in a study of Graves' ophthalmopathy and Graves' hyperthyroidism. RNA transcripts served as template for amplifying TCR beta CDR3 sequences. An opening RT-PCR round employed HTBI primers and preceded a second-round multiplex PCR. From the multiplex PCR reads, TCRdb called clonotypes with MiXCR, one entry per CDR3 protein. This table holds some 48,000 distinct CDR3 sequences, less than 65% found once. The material sequenced was peripheral blood. The receptor set was obtained from an adult man with Graves' ophthalmopathy.

The chain has TRBV7-2 and TRBJ2-5, with 10 bases that match TRBD2. In germline, CDR1 is SGHTA, CDR2 FQGNSA. V was clipped by 6 bases and J by 2 bases; unmatched bases: 3. The CDR3 is made up of 14 amino acids. The CDR3: CASSSGGTQETQYF. CDR3 coding DNA: TGTGCCAGCAGTAGCGGGGGGACACAAGAGACCCAGTACTTC.

This clonotype was seen at least ten times. V gene TRBV10-1 combines with J gene TRBJ2-2, with D unclear. Deletions cut 4 bases from V and 1 base from J, with 7 bases between. The CDR3 totals 14 residues. The germline CDR1 and CDR2 sequences are WNHNN and SYGVQD (reference sequence). CDR3 amino acids: CASSASRNTGELFF. The DNA of the CDR3 is TGCGCCAGCAGTGCCTCCAGGAACACCGGGGAGCTGTTTTTT.

The count of this clonotype is one. The chain links TRBV19 to TRBJ2-2; D not resolved. The CDR3 spans 15 residues. Trimming took off 3 bases at V and 3 bases at J, with 11 bases between the two ends. Germline CDR1 LNHDA, CDR2 SQIVND (reference sequence). The CDR3 sequence: CASSIESSYTGELFF. CDR3 DNA sequence: TGTGCCAGTAGTATCGAGAGCTCCTACACCGGGGAGCTGTTTTTT.

This rearrangement joins TRBV7-8 to TRBJ2-5; 8 bases line up with TRBD1. CDR1 and CDR2 from the germline V gene are SGHVS and FQNEAQ. This CDR3 is built from 15 residues. V was pared by 5 bases and J by 6 bases, with 11 bases of the junction left unmatched. The DNA for the CDR3 is TGTGCCAGCAGCCAACCACGACAGGGGATGAAGACCCAGTACTTC. Amino acid sequence: CASSQPRQGMKTQYF.

The chain uses TRBV2 and TRBJ1-3; D gene ambiguous. Germline CDR1 and CDR2: SNHLY and FYNNEI. The CDR3 runs 11 residues. Trimming took 6 bases from V and 10 from J, leaving 10 bases between them. This CDR3 is CASRRESTIYF. CDR3 DNA: TGTGCCAGCAGAAGGGAATCGACCATATATTTT. Based on the CDR3 plus reference TRBV2 and TRBJ1-3, the full variable domain is EPEVTQTPSHQVTQMGQEVILRCVPISNHLYFYWYRQILGQKVEFLVSFYNNEISEKSEIFDDQFSVERPDGSNFTLKIRSTKLEDSAMYFCASRRESTIYFGEGSWLTVV.

This sequence joins TRBV12-3 or TRBV12-4 and TRBJ2-2; D is undetermined. CDR3 length: 11 amino acids. Deletions cut 0 bases from V and 13 bases from J, with 6 bases between. The CDR3 nucleotides are TGTGCCAGCAGTTTAGCGGGCGGGCTGTTTTTT. Amino acids: CASSLAGGLFF.

This sequence joins TRBV19 and TRBJ1-1; possibly TRBD1 for D (6 bases). Looked up from germline, CDR1 is LNHDA and CDR2 is SQIVND (reference sequence). CDR3 size: 13 residues. The V gene lost 3 bases and the J gene lost 1 base, with 6 bases spanning the gap. The CDR3 DNA reads as TGTGCCAGTAGTATCAGGGGGAACACTGAAGCTTTCTTT. Its translation is CASSIRGNTEAFF.

This clonotype showed up many times. This chain joins TRBV28 and TRBJ2-1; D not resolved. In germline, CDR1 is MDHEN, CDR2 SYDVKM. V dropped 1 base and J dropped 4 bases, with 2 bases sitting between them. The CDR3 sequence is 12 residues long. CDR3 DNA sequence: TGTGCCAGCAGTTTATTGTACAATGAGCAGTTCTTC. This encodes CASSLLYNEQFF.

This clonotype was counted at least ten times. V and J are TRBV2 and TRBJ2-4, with D unresolved. This CDR3 spans 15 amino acids. V was cut by 4 bases and J by 0 bases, with 10 bases left in between. CDR1 is SNHLY, CDR2 FYNNEI, per germline. The CDR3: CASSATAVAKNIQYF. Here the CDR3 DNA reads TGTGCCAGCAGTGCCACGGCCGTAGCCAAAAACATTCAGTACTTC.

The table lists this clonotype with many counts. The CDR3 DNA follows: TGTGCCAGCAGCCCAACGGGGGGGGGTGGTGGCTACACCTTC. Its protein is CASSPTGGGGGYTF. This chain joins TRBV5-8 and TRBJ1-2; weak D call: TRBD1 (5 bases). There are 14 residues in the CDR3. V was trimmed by 4 bases and J by 7 bases, leaving 17 bases between them. Germline CDR1 is SGHTS and CDR2 is YDEGEE.

About this clonotype itself: The junction does not match germline at one end; this may be a read error. This chain uses TRBV4-2 with TRBJ2-3; D possibly corresponds to TRBD2 (6 bases). The CDR3 extends over 17 amino acids. Germline CDR1 LGHNA, CDR2 YNFKEQ. The chain's CDR3 is CASGQDSMASVTDTQYF. For the CDR3, the DNA is TGTGCCAGCGGCCAAGATAGTATGGCTAGCGTAACAGATACGCAGTATTTT.

The V and J genes are TRBV20-1 and TRBJ2-1; 8 positions match TRBD1. The germline gives CDR1 DFQATT, CDR2 SNEGSKA (reference sequence). V was clipped by 3 bases and J by 7 bases; unmatched bases: 11. This CDR3 region has 15 residues. The CDR3 nucleotides are TGCAGTGCTAGGATCCAGGGGGCACAGGGAAATGAGCAGTTCTTC. Protein sequence: CSARIQGAQGNEQFF.

Note on this clonotype: At one end the junction does not follow the germline gene, possibly because of a read error. The chain couples TRBV28 to TRBJ1-5; D is uncertain. CDR1 and CDR2 from the germline V gene are MDHEN and SYDVKM. This CDR3 is built from 14 residues. CDR3 coding DNA: TGTGCCGGCAGTCCGGACCGAGACAATCAGCCCCAGCATTTT. The encoded protein is CAGSPDRDNQPQHF.

Turning to this clonotype: This may stem from a read error, because a much larger clone lies one nucleotide away. The chain combines TRBV3-1 with TRBJ1-4; TRBD1 matches at 8 bases. With 11 bases clipped from V and 8 bases from J, the junction kept 10 bases outside the gene matches. Germline V gives CDR1 LGHDT, CDR2 YNNKEL (reference sequence). The CDR3 has 13 residues. The CDR3 DNA is TGTGCCGTAGGGAAGACAGGGGCGGAAAAACTGTTTTTT. Translating it yields CAVGKTGAEKLFF.

This clonotype was seen many times. As DNA, the CDR3 is TGTGCCAGCAGTTACCAGGGGGCTGGGGCCAACGTCCTGACTTTC. Protein product: CASSYQGAGANVLTF. This chain uses TRBV6-6 with TRBJ2-6, with TRBD1 matching 7 bases. The germline V gene encodes CDR1 MNHNY and CDR2 SVGAGI (reference sequence). J gave up 2 bases and V 2 bases, and 0 bases lay outside the gene matches. The CDR3 spans 15 residues.

As for this clonotype: This may be a read error, as it is one base from a much larger clone. J is TRBJ1-1 and V is TRBV6-1; perhaps TRBD1 as D (6 bases). The V and J ends lost 6 bases and 9 bases respectively, with 20 bases between them. The germline V gene has CDR1 MNHNS and CDR2 SASEGT. The CDR3 is 14 residues long. The CDR3 here is CASRDRGGAFQAFF. CDR3 nucleotides: TGTGCCAGCAGGGATAGGGGGGGCGCTTTTCAAGCTTTCTTT.

As to this clonotype: One end of the junction varies from germline; a read error may be responsible. V gene TRBV20-1 combines with J gene TRBJ1-4; D perhaps matches TRBD1 (5 bases). CDR1 and CDR2 (germline): DFQATT, SNEGSKA (reference sequence). This CDR3 comprises 14 residues. Here the CDR3 DNA reads TGCAGTGCTAGACTACAGGTGACTAATGTAAAACTGTTTTTT. This codes for CSARLQVTNVKLFF.

The chain couples TRBV7-2 to TRBJ2-7; 12 bases are a match to TRBD2. Germline-derived CDR1 and CDR2 are SGHTA and FQGNSA. The ends lost 4 bases at V and 1 base at J; junction bases unmatched: 2. The CDR3 runs 15 residues. CDR3 sequence reads: CASSWLAGGSYEQYF. In nucleotides, the CDR3 is TGTGCCAGCAGCTGGCTAGCGGGAGGGTCCTACGAGCAGTACTTC.

This sequence joins TRBV20-1 and TRBJ2-3; TRBD2 agrees at 7 bases. V gave up 0 bases and J gave up 3 bases; unmatched junction bases: 12. This CDR3 contains 17 residues. Germline values: CDR1 DFQATT, CDR2 SNEGSKA (reference sequence). CDR3 amino acids: CSARDARGGRGTDTQYF. In DNA, the CDR3 is TGCAGTGCTAGAGATGCCCGGGGAGGGAGAGGGACAGATACGCAGTATTTT.

As DNA, the CDR3 is TGTGCCATCAGCCGAGGGACTAGCGGGGGGGCCTACACCGGGGAGCTGTTTTTT. Protein sequence: CAISRGTSGGAYTGELFF. V usage is TRBV10-3 and J usage is TRBJ2-2, with 16 nucleotides matching TRBD2. The germline V gene encodes CDR1 ENHRY and CDR2 SYGVKD. The length of the CDR3 is 18 residues. Losses at the gene ends were 6 bases for V and 3 bases for J; bases not matched to a gene: 7.

This clonotype was seen many times. J is TRBJ2-2 and V is TRBV25-1; possibly TRBD2 for D (5 bases). The CDR3 totals 15 residues. The V and J ends lost 7 bases and 0 bases respectively, with 12 bases between them. Germline V gene lookup returns CDR1 MGHDK and CDR2 SYGVNS. The CDR3 protein is CASNPGGANTGELFF. Written as DNA, the CDR3 is TGTGCCAGCAATCCCGGAGGAGCGAACACCGGGGAGCTGTTTTTT. Filled out from reference TRBV25-1 and TRBJ2-2, the complete variable domain reads EADIYQTPRYLVIGTGKKITLECSQTMGHDKMYWYQQDPGMELHLIHYSYGVNSTEKGDLSSESTVSRIRTEHFPLTLESARPSHTSQYLCASNPGGANTGELFFGEGSRLTVL.

This clonotype was detected ten times or more. The chain couples TRBV5-4 to TRBJ2-1, with TRBD2 identical over 8 bases. This CDR3 is 16 amino acids long. Per germline, CDR1 SGHNT and CDR2 YYREEE (reference sequence). The V gene end was trimmed by 3 bases and the J gene end by 8 bases; junction bases not matched to a gene: 13. This chain's CDR3 is CASSWGGGRSRDEQFF. The CDR3 region has the DNA TGTGCCAGCAGCTGGGGCGGGGGGCGCAGTAGGGATGAGCAGTTCTTC.

This clonotype came up many times. J is TRBJ2-1 and V is TRBV5-5, with TRBD2 matching 11 bases. The CDR3 is 15 residues long. Trimming removed 4 bases from V and 6 bases from J; junction bases left unmatched: 6. Germline V gene lookup returns CDR1 SGHKS and CDR2 YYEKEE (reference sequence). The CDR3 bases are TGTGCCAGCAGCGTACTAGCGGGGGCCCTCAATGAGCAGTTCTTC. Protein: CASSVLAGALNEQFF.

As for this clonotype: No conserved phenylalanine or tryptophan ends this CDR3, so it is likely a read error. The DNA is left out, because the CDR3 cannot be placed on it with certainty; the CDR3 is given as TCRdb lists it. The CDR3 loop is CSANPTPQQPRHL. The gene calls are TRBV20-1 and TRBJ1-5. CDR1 and CDR2 from the germline V gene are DFQATT and SNEGSKA (reference sequence). The CDR3 spans 13 amino acids, including both terminal residues.

This clonotype was seen repeatedly, ten times or more. The chain uses TRBV3-1 and TRBJ2-7; 7 nucleotides line up with TRBD1. Trimming at V came to 4 bases and at J to 6 bases, leaving 3 bases not matched to a gene. Germline CDR1 is LGHDT and CDR2 is YNNKEL (reference sequence). This CDR3 is built from 12 residues. The CDR3 sequence: CASSPGTAEQYF. The CDR3 bases are TGTGCCAGCAGCCCCGGGACAGCCGAGCAGTACTTC.

This clonotype occurred many times. J is TRBJ2-7 and V is TRBV6-1; D is perhaps TRBD1 (5 bases). V lost 0 bases and J lost 3, with 9 bases in between. The CDR3 has 14 residues. Germline CDR1 reads MNHNS; CDR2 reads SASEGT. Here the CDR3 DNA reads TGTGCCAGCAGTGAAGCGGGGCTTGGCTACGAGCAGTACTTC. Its protein is CASSEAGLGYEQYF.

This rearrangement joins TRBV19 to TRBJ2-1, with D perhaps TRBD2 (7 bases). Trimming left V 5 bases short and J 8 bases short, with 16 bases between. The CDR3 has 14 residues. Germline-derived CDR1 and CDR2 are LNHDA and SQIVND (reference sequence). As DNA, the CDR3 is TGTGCCAGTAGTCCTCTTGCGGGGGCGGATGAGCAGTTCTTC. This sequence encodes CASSPLAGADEQFF. Looking up the rest from reference TRBV19 and TRBJ2-1 gives the full variable domain: DGGITQSPKYLFRKEGQNVTLSCEQNLNHDAMYWYRQDPGQGLRLIYYSQIVNDFQKGDIAEGYSVSREKKESFPLTVTSAQKNPTAFYLCASSPLAGADEQFFGPGTRLTVL.

The J gene is TRBJ1-1, the V gene TRBV15; TRBD1 is a possible D gene (5 bases). The CDR3 runs to 14 residues. The germline CDR1 and CDR2 sequences are LNHNV and YYDKDF (reference sequence). V shed 1 base and J shed 3 bases, with 9 bases lying between them. The CDR3 region is CATSRGGTYTEAFF. CDR3 sequence (DNA): TGTGCCACCAGCAGAGGGGGGACGTACACTGAAGCTTTCTTT. Drawing the rest from reference TRBV15 and TRBJ1-1, the complete variable domain is DAMVIQNPRYQVTQFGKPVTLSCSQTLNHNVMYWYQQKSSQAPKLLFHYYDKDFNNEADTPDNFQSRRPNTSFCFLDIRSPGLGDTAMYLCATSRGGTYTEAFFGQGTRLTVV.

This clonotype came up many times. The chain links TRBV2 to TRBJ1-5, with 9 bases identical to TRBD1. The ends lost 6 bases at V and 2 bases at J; junction bases unmatched: 2. Per the germline V gene, CDR1 is SNHLY and CDR2 is FYNNEI. The CDR3 totals 14 residues. CDR3 sequence: CASRRTGGNQPQHF. In DNA, the CDR3 is TGTGCCAGCAGACGGACAGGGGGCAATCAGCCCCAGCATTTT.

In this sample, this clonotype turned up a few times. DNA of the CDR3: TGCGCCAGCAGGGTTGGGGAGGGACAGGGCATGAACACTGAAGCTTTCTTT. The encoded protein is CASRVGEGQGMNTEAFF. The rearrangement uses TRBV5-1 and TRBJ1-1; 9 nucleotides line up with TRBD1. The CDR3 length is 17 residues. Germline V gene sequence: CDR1 SGHRS, CDR2 YFSETQ. The J segment lost 0 bases and the V segment lost 5 bases, leaving 11 bases of the junction unmatched.

This clonotype came up once. J is TRBJ2-7 and V is TRBV10-1; the match to TRBD1 covers 9 bases. Germline CDR1 and CDR2: WNHNN and SYGVQD (reference sequence). Trimming took 5 bases from V and 3 from J; bases not matched to a gene: 8. CDR3 size: 15 residues. The CDR3 protein is CASSYTGTGIYEQYF. The CDR3 DNA sequence: TGCGCCAGCAGTTACACCGGGACAGGGATCTACGAGCAGTACTTC.

The chain employs TRBV20-1 and TRBJ1-4, with no clear D. V shed 3 bases and J shed 7 bases, with 9 bases lying between them. Germline values: CDR1 DFQATT, CDR2 SNEGSKA (reference sequence). The CDR3 has 12 residues. The chain's CDR3 is CSARANTEKLFF. The CDR3 nucleotides are TGCAGTGCTAGGGCGAACACTGAAAAACTGTTTTTT.